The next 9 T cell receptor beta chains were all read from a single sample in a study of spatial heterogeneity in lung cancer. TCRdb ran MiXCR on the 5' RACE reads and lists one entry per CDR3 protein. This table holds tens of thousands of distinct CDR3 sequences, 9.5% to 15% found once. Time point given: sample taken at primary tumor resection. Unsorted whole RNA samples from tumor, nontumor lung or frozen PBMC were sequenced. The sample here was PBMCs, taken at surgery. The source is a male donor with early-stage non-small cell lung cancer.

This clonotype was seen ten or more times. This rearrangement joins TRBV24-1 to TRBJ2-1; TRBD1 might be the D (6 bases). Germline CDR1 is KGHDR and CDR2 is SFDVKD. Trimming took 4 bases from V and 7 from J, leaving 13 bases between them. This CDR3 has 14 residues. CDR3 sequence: CATSETRDKNEQFF. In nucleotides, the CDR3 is TGTGCCACCAGTGAGACCCGGGACAAAAATGAGCAGTTCTTC.

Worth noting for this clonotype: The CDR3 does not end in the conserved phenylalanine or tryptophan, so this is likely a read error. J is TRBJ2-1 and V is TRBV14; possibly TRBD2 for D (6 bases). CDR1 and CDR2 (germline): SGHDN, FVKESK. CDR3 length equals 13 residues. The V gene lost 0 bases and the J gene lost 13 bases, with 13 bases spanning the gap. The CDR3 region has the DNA TGTGCCAGCAGCCAAGATCGGAGGGGCGATCAGTTCTCC. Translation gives CASSQDRRGDQFS.

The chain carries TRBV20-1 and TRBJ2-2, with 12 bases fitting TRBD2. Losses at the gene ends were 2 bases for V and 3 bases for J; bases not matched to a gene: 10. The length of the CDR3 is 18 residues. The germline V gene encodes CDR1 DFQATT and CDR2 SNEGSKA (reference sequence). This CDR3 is CSARRILAGGPDTGELFF. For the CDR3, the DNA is TGCAGTGCTAGAAGGATCCTAGCGGGAGGGCCGGACACCGGGGAGCTGTTTTTT.

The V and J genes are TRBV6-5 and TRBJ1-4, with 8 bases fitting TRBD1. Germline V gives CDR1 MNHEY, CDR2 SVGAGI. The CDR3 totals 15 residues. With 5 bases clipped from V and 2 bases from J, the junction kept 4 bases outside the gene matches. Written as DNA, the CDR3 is TGTGCCAGCAGTCACCAGGGGGCCACTAATGAAAAACTGTTTTTT. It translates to CASSHQGATNEKLFF.

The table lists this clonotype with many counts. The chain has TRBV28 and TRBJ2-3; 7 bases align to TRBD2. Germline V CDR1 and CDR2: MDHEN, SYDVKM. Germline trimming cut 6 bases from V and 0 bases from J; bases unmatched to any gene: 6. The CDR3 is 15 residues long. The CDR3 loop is CASSPGGGSTDTQYF. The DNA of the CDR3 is TGTGCCAGCAGCCCGGGGGGTGGAAGCACAGATACGCAGTATTTT.

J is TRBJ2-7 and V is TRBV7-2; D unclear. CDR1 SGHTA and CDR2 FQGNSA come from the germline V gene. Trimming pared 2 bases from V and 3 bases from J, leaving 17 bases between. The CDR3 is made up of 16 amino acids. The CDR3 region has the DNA TGTGCCAGCAGCTTATCATTGGCATGGGATTACTACGAGCAGTACTTC. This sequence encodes CASSLSLAWDYYEQYF.

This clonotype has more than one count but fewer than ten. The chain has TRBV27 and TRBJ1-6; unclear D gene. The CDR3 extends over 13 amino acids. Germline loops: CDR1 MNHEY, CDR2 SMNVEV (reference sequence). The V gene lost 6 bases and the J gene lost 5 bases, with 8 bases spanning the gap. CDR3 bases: TGTGCCAGCAGCCGACCGGATAATTCACCCCTCCACTTT. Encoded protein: CASSRPDNSPLHF.

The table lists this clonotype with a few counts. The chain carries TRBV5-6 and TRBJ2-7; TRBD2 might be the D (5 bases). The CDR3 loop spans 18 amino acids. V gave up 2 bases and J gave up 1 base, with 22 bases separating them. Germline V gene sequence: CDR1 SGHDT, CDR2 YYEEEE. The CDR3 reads CASSLSGERLPGSYEQYF. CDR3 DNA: TGTGCCAGCAGCTTATCAGGCGAGAGACTACCTGGTTCCTACGAGCAGTACTTC. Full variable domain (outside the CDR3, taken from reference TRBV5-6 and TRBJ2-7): DAGVTQSPTHLIKTRGQQVTLRCSPKSGHDTVSWYQQALGQGPQFIFQYYEEEERQRGNFPDRFSGHQFPNYSSELNVNALLLGDSALYLCASSLSGERLPGSYEQYFGPGTRLTVT.

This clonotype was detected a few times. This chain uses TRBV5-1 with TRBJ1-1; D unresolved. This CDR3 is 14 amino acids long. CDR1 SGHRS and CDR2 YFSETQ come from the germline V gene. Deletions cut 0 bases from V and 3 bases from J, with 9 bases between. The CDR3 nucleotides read TGCGCCAGCAGCTTGGACAGTTGGCACACTGAAGCTTTCTTT. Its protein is CASSLDSWHTEAFF.